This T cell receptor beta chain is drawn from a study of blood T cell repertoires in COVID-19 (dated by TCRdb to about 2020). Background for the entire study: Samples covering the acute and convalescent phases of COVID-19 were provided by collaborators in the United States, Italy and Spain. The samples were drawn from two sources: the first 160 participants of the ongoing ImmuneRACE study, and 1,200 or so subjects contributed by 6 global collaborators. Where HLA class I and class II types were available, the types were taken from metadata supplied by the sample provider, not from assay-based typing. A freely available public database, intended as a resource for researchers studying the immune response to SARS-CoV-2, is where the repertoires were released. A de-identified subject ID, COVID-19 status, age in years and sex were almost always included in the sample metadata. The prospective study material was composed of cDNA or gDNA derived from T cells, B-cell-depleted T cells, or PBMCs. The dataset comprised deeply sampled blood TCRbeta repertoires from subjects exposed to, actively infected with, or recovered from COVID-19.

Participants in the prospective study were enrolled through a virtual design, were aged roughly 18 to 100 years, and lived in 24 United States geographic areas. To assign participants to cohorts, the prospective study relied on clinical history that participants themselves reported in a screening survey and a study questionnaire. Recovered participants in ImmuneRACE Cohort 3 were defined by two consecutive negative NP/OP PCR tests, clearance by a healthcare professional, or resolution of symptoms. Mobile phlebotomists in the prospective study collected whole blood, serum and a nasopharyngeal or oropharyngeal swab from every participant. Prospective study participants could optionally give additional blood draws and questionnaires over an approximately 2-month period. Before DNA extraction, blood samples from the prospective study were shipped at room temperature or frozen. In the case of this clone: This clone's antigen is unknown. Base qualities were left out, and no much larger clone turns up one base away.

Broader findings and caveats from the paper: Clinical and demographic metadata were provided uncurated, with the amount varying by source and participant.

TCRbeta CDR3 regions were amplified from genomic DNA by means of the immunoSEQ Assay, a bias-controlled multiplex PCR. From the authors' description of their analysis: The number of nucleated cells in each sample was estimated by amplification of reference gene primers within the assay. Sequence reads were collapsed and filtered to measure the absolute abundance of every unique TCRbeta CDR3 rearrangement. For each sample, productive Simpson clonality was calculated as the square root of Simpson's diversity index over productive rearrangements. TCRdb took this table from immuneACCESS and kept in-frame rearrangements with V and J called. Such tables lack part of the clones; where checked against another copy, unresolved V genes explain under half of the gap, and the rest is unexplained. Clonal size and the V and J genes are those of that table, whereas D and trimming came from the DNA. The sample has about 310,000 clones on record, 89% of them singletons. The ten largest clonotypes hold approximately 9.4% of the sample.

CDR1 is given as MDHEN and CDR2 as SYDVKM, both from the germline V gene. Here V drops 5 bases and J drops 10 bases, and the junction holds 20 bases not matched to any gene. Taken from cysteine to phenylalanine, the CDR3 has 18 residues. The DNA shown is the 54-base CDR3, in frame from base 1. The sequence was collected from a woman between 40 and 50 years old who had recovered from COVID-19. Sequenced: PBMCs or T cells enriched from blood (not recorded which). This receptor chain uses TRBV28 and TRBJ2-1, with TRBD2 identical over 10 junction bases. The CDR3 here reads CASSTPSWTSGTGEEQFF. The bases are TGTGCCAGCAGTACTCCCTCCTGGACTAGCGGCACCGGGGAAGAGCAGTTCTTC.